This T cell receptor beta chain derives from a study of shared clonotypes between healthy human individuals. The wider study: Donor composition was a couple of women and three men, aged 18 to 49.

The V gene lost 2 bases and the J gene lost 8 bases, with 15 bases spanning the gap. Germline V gene lookup returns CDR1 MNHEY and CDR2 SVGAGI. The CDR3 has 14 residues. Libraries were prepared by immunoSEQ multiplex PCR; TCRdb keeps only in-frame clonotypes and omits some of them. The sample lists around 2,000,000 clones, around 95% occurring once. This clone came up once. The sequence was obtained from a man between 18 and 29 years old in good health. What was sequenced was naive CD4+ T cells sorted from blood. Indicated subset: CD45RA+ positively selected. The genes are TRBV6-5 and TRBJ1-2; the D gene is possibly TRBD1 (6 bases). The CDR3 DNA is TGTGCCAGCAGTTACGCCCCTACAGGGTACGGCTACACCTTC. Its protein is CASSYAPTGYGYTF.